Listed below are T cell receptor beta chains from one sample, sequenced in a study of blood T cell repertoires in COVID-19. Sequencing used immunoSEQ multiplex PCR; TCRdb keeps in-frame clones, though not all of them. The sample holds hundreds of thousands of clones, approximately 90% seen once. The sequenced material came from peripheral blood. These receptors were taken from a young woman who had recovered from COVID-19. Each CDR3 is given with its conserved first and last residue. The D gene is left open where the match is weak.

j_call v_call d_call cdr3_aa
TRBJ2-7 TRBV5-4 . CASSSGRDVGYEQYF
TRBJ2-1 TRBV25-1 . CASSGSRGSDEQFF
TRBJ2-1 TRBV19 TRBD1 CASSIAGTGGNEQFF
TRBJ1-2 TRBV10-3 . CATAGGVPRHYGYTF
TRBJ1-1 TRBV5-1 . CASSLVQEKAFF
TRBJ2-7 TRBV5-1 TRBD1 CASGWGGTAYEQYF
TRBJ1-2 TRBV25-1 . CASSLSREAVYGYTF
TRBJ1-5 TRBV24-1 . CATSGGQGTNQPQHF
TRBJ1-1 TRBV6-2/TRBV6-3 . CASSYGGSTEAFF
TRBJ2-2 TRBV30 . CAYGQPGELFF
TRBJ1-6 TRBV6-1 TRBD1 CASSESGTGQSPLHF
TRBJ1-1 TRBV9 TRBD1 CASSVAGTGAGAFF
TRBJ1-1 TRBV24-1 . CATSWGRYTEAFF
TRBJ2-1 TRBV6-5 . CASRFQKLGSEQFF
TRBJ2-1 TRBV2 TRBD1 CASRQQGSEQFF
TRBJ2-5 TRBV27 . CASTGQKETQYF
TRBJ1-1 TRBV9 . CASSVLWNTEAFF
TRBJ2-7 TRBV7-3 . CASSFTGESYEQYF
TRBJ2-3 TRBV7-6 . CASSGALPVDTQYF
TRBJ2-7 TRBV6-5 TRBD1 CASSITGVDEQYF
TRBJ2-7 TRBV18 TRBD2 CASSGGLAGAYEQYF
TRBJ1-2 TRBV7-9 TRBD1 CASSPATGSNYGYTF
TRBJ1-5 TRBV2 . CASILGRGVGNQPQHF
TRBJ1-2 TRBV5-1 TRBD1 CASSLSGQGGNGYTF
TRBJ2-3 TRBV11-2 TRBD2 CASSLFSGSGLDTQYF
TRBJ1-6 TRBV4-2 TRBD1 CASSQGYGTANSPLHF